This entry concerns a single T cell receptor (beta chain). The data belong to a study of blood T cell repertoires in COVID-19. Study details: COVID-19 samples collected from the United States, Italy and Spain covered acute and convalescent phases. T cells, B-cell-depleted T cells, or PBMCs provided the cDNA or gDNA that served as material.

Profiled with immunoSEQ multiplex PCR; TCRdb holds only in-frame clones, not every one. Counted here are hundreds of thousands of clones, roughly 81% occurring once; the ten biggest clones make up roughly 8%. The V end lost 5 bases, the J end lost 5 bases, and 12 bases lay between the germline ends. CDR3 length: 13 residues. Germline V lookup: CDR1 LGHDT, CDR2 YNNKEL (reference sequence). The rearrangement uses TRBV3-1 (or the pseudogene TRBV3-2) and TRBJ1-2; tentative D call: TRBD1 (5 bases). The sequence derives from an elderly woman with COVID-19, enrolled during active disease. Sequencing was done on a sample of peripheral blood. The CDR3 DNA reads as TGTGCCAGCAGCGACCAGGGTGCGTATGGCTACACCTTC. Protein product: CASSDQGAYGYTF.